The 19 T cell receptor beta chains below all came from one sample that was sequenced in a study of T cells after posttransplantation cyclophosphamide. Repertoires were generated with immunoSEQ multiplex PCR, while TCRdb's copy carries only in-frame clones and drops some. The table lists approximately 200 clones, around 93% of them singletons. Source material: gut tissue. The receptors were sampled from a man between 45 and 60 years old.

Here the CDR3 reads CASCYSYFETGPTEAFF. The CDR3 coding sequence is TGTGCCAGCTGTTACAGTTATTTCGAGACAGGGCCGACTGAAGCTTTCTTT. The rearrangement uses TRBV7-8 and TRBJ1-1, with TRBD1 identical over 7 bases. Germline V gene lookup returns CDR1 SGHVS and CDR2 FQNEAQ. J gave up 5 bases and V 8 bases, and 20 bases lay outside the gene matches. This CDR3 has 17 amino acids.

The chain is built from TRBV10-3 and TRBJ1-6, with 7 bases that match TRBD1. In germline, CDR1 is ENHRY, CDR2 SYGVKD. CDR3 length: 13 amino acids. V lost 9 bases to trimming and J lost 10 bases; unmatched junction nucleotides: 9. CDR3 nucleotide sequence: TGTGCCATAGGGGGCAAGAGGGAGTCACCCCTCCACTTT. Amino acid sequence: CAIGGKRESPLHF.

This chain uses TRBV7-2 with TRBJ2-6; no clear D gene. CDR1 is SGHTA, CDR2 FQGNSA, per germline. The CDR3 is made up of 18 amino acids. The V and J ends lost 3 bases and 5 bases respectively, with 20 bases between them. The CDR3 protein is CASSFTLRRQSRANVLTF. The CDR3 nucleotides are TGTGCCAGCAGCTTTACACTGAGACGACAAAGTCGGGCCAACGTCCTGACTTTC. Full variable domain (remainder filled in from reference TRBV7-2 and TRBJ2-6): GAGVSQSPSNKVTEKGKDVELRCDPISGHTALYWYRQSLGQGLEFLIYFQGNSAPDKSGLPSDRFSAERTGGSVSTLTIQRTQQEDSAVYLCASSFTLRRQSRANVLTFGAGSRLTVL.

This rearrangement joins TRBV7-2 to TRBJ1-2; 8 bases match TRBD1. The germline gives CDR1 SGHTA, CDR2 FQGNSA. J was trimmed by 8 bases and V by 5 bases; bases with no gene match: 7. The CDR3 is 13 residues long. CDR3 nucleotides: TGTGCCAGCAGCCCAAGACAGGGGCAGGGCTACACCTTC. Translated: CASSPRQGQGYTF.

The CDR3 here is CASSDSRSDRENSNQPQHF. The CDR3 nucleotides are TGTGCCAGCAGTGACTCCCGTTCAGACAGGGAGAATAGCAATCAGCCCCAGCATTTT. The chain is built from TRBV6-4 and TRBJ1-5, with TRBD1 matching 7 bases. CDR1 and CDR2 from the germline V gene are MRHNA and SNTAGT. CDR3 length equals 19 residues. V was pared by 0 bases and J by 0 bases, with 11 bases of the junction left unmatched.

This chain connects TRBV11-2 to TRBJ1-1; TRBD1 might be the D (5 bases). The germline CDR1 and CDR2 sequences are SGHAT and FQNNGV. The CDR3 contains 17 residues. Trimming took 4 bases from V and 0 from J, leaving 18 bases between them. The CDR3 sequence is CASSSPTNRPLNTEAFF. In DNA form, the CDR3 reads TGTGCCAGCAGCTCCCCCACCAACAGGCCCCTGAACACTGAAGCTTTCTTT.

The chain carries TRBV6-1 and TRBJ2-2, with 14 bases that match TRBD2. CDR3 size: 15 residues. J gave up 5 bases and V 6 bases, and 2 bases lay outside the gene matches. Germline CDR1 reads MNHNS; CDR2 reads SASEGT. The CDR3 loop reads CASRTSGRGTGELFF. The CDR3 DNA sequence: TGTGCCAGCAGGACTAGCGGGAGGGGGACCGGGGAGCTGTTTTTT.

The chain links TRBV30 to TRBJ1-4; D not certain. V dropped 2 bases and J dropped 8 bases, with 12 bases sitting between them. Germline V gene sequence: CDR1 GTSNPN, CDR2 SVGIG (reference sequence). The CDR3 totals 13 residues. CDR3 sequence (DNA): TGTGCCTGGAGTTCGGGTTCGGGAGAAAAACTGTTTTTT. This gives the protein CAWSSGSGEKLFF. The full variable domain, completed using reference TRBV30 and TRBJ1-4, is SQTIHQWPATLVQPVGSPLSLECTVEGTSNPNLYWYRQAAGRGLQLLFYSVGIGQISSEVPQNLSASRPQDRQFILSSKKLLLSDSGFYLCAWSSGSGEKLFFGSGTQLSVL.

The chain recombines TRBV27 with TRBJ2-1; D possibly corresponds to TRBD2 (6 bases). V lost 3 bases and J 7 bases, leaving 10 bases between the germline ends. CDR3 size: 13 residues. Germline V lookup: CDR1 MNHEY, CDR2 SMNVEV (reference sequence). The CDR3 protein is CASSLGGSNEQFF. The DNA for the CDR3 is TGTGCCAGCAGTTTGGGGGGTTCGAATGAGCAGTTCTTC.

The chain has TRBV5-8 and TRBJ2-3, with unresolved D. Trimming left V 0 bases short and J 6 bases short, with 5 bases between. The CDR3 runs 12 residues. Germline CDR1 and CDR2: SGHTS and YDEGEE. The CDR3: CASSLGSDTQYF. CDR3 in DNA: TGTGCCAGCAGCTTGGGAAGCGATACGCAGTATTTT.

J is TRBJ2-1 and V is TRBV5-6, with 14 bases that match TRBD2. Germline loops: CDR1 SGHDT, CDR2 YYEEEE. V trimming: 1 base; J trimming: 8 bases; junction bases outside the gene matches: 5. This CDR3 comprises 16 residues. Here the CDR3 DNA reads TGTGCCAGCAGCTTGAAGACTAGCGGGAGGGGGCATGAGCAGTTCTTC. It translates to CASSLKTSGRGHEQFF.

CDR3 nucleotides: TGTGCCTGGAGTTTTAAGGGGTTAGAGACCCAGTACTTC. Translating it yields CAWSFKGLETQYF. The chain uses TRBV30 and TRBJ2-5, with D possibly TRBD1 on 5 matching bases. Germline CDR1 and CDR2: GTSNPN and SVGIG (reference sequence). The CDR3 is 13 amino acids. The germline V and J ends were trimmed by 2 bases and 4 bases, with 11 bases remaining between them.

The J gene is TRBJ1-3, the V gene TRBV29-1; unclear D gene. Germline assignment: CDR1 SQVTM and CDR2 ANQGSEA. V lost 3 bases to trimming and J lost 2 bases, with 8 bases between them. This CDR3 is 13 amino acids long. CDR3 protein: CSVDPFPGNTIYF. In DNA, the CDR3 is TGCAGCGTTGACCCCTTCCCTGGAAACACCATATATTTT. The variable domain in full, with the rest retrieved from reference TRBV29-1 and TRBJ1-3, is SAVISQKPSRDICQRGTSLTIQCQVDSQVTMMFWYRQQPGQSLTLIATANQGSEATYESGFVIDKFPISRPNLTFSTLTVSNMSPEDSSIYLCSVDPFPGNTIYFGEGSWLTVV.

V gene TRBV30 combines with J gene TRBJ2-3; TRBD2 matches 14 bases. CDR1 is GTSNPN, CDR2 SVGIG, per germline (reference sequence). V shed 0 bases, J shed 6 bases, and the junction held 5 bases outside the gene matches. The CDR3 has 16 amino acids. The CDR3 reads CAWSVGTSGSWDTQYF. CDR3 nucleotide sequence: TGTGCCTGGAGTGTGGGGACTAGCGGGAGTTGGGATACGCAGTATTTT.

This chain uses TRBV10-2 with TRBJ2-7, with D possibly being TRBD1 (7 bases). The CDR3 covers 14 residues. CDR1 is WSHSY and CDR2 is SAAADI in the germline V gene. The ends were cut back, 6 bases at V and 3 bases at J, with 15 bases in the middle. For the CDR3, the DNA is TGCGCCAGCAGGGCGGGACAGATGAGCTACGAGCAGTACTTC. This gives the protein CASRAGQMSYEQYF.

The chain joins TRBV21-1 to TRBJ2-5; the table's D call, TRBD2, has no DNA check behind it. TRBV21-1 represents a pseudogene. The CDR3 contains 16 residues. CDR3 amino acids: CASSKLLAGFQETQYF. The CDR3 nucleotides read TGTGCCAGCAGCAAACTACTAGCGGGGTTCCAAGAGACCCAGTACTTC.

The chain combines TRBV28 with TRBJ2-1; D uncertain. The CDR3 is made up of 11 amino acids. Germline V CDR1 and CDR2: MDHEN, SYDVKM. V was trimmed by 6 bases and J by 8 bases, leaving 8 bases between them. The CDR3: CASSPFHEQFF. In DNA, the CDR3 is TGTGCCAGCAGCCCCTTCCATGAGCAGTTCTTC.

CDR3 DNA sequence: TGTGCCAGCAGCTTAGTGGGGGCTAGCGGGGTGACCACAGATACGCAGTATTTT. Protein: CASSLVGASGVTTDTQYF. The J gene is TRBJ2-3, the V gene TRBV7-3; 9 bases match TRBD2. This CDR3 region has 18 residues. J gave up 2 bases and V 2 bases, and 11 bases lay outside the gene matches. Per germline, CDR1 SGHTA and CDR2 FQGTGA.

The chain has TRBV7-9 and TRBJ1-2, with TRBD1 matching over 9 bases. Germline V gives CDR1 SEHNR, CDR2 FQNEAQ (reference sequence). V gave up 8 bases and J gave up 7 bases; unmatched junction bases: 5. The CDR3 runs 12 residues. DNA for the CDR3: TGTGCCAGCGGGACAGGGACCGGTGGCTACACCTTC. Amino acid sequence: CASGTGTGGYTF.